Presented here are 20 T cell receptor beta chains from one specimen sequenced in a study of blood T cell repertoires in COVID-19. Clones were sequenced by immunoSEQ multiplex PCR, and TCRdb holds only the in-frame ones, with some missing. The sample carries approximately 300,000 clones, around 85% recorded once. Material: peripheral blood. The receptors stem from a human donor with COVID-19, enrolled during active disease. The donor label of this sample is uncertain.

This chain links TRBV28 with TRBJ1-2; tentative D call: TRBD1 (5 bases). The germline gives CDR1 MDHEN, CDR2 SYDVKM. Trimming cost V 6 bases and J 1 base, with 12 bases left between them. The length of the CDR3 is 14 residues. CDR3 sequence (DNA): TGTGCCAGCAGAGGCGGGGGAGTTAACTATGGCTACACCTTC. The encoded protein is CASRGGGVNYGYTF.

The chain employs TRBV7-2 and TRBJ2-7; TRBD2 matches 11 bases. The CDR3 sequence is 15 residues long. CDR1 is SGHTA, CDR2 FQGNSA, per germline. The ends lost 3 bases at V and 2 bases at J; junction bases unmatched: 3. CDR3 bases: TGTGCCAGCAGCTTCGCGACTAGCGGGGCCTACGAGCAGTACTTC. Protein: CASSFATSGAYEQYF.

As DNA, the CDR3 is TGTGCCAGCAGCCCCTGGGGCAGGGGGCCCAACCACTTT. It is translated as CASSPWGRGPNHF. The chain recombines TRBV3-1 (or the pseudogene TRBV3-2) with TRBJ1-6; TRBD1 matches 8 bases. This CDR3 spans 13 amino acids. V shed 4 bases and J 18 bases; nucleotides not matched to a gene: 11. Looked up from germline, CDR1 is LGHDT and CDR2 is YNNKEL (reference sequence).

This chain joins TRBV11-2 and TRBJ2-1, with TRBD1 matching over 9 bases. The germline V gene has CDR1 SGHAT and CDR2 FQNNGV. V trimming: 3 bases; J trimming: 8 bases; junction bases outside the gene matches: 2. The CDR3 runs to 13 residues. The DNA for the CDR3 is TGTGCCAGCAGCTTGGACAGGGGACATGAGCAGTTCTTC. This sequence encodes CASSLDRGHEQFF.

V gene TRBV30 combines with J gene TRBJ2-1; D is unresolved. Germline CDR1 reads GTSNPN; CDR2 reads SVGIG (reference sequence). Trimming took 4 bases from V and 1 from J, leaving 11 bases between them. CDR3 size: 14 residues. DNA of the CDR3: TGTGCCTGGAAGTGGCAGGAATCCTACAATGAGCAGTTCTTC. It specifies CAWKWQESYNEQFF.

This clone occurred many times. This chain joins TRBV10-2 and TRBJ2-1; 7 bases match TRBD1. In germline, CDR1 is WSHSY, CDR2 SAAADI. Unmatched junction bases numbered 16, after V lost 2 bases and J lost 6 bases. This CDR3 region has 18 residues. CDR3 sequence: CASSELPRDRPNPNEQFF. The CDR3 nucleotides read TGCGCCAGCAGTGAGCTACCAAGGGACAGACCGAACCCCAATGAGCAGTTCTTC.

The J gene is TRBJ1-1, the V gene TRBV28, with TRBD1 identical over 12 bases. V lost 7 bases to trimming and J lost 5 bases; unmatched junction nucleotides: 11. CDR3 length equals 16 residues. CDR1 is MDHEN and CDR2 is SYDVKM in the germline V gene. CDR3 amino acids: CASISPGQGAGTEAFF. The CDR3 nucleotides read TGTGCCAGCATCTCTCCGGGACAGGGGGCGGGGACTGAAGCTTTCTTT.

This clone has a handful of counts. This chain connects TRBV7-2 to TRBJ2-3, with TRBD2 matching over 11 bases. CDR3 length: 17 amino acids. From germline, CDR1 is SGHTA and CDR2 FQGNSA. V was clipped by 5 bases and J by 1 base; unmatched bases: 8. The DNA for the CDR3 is TGTGCCAGCAGCGGTCAGACTAGCGGGGAAGGCACAGATACGCAGTATTTT. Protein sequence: CASSGQTSGEGTDTQYF.

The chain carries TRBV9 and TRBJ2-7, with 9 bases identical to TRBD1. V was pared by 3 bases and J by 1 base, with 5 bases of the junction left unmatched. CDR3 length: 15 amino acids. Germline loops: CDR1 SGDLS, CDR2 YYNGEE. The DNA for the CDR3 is TGTGCCAGCAGCGCCGGGACAGGGTCTTCCTACGAGCAGTACTTC. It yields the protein CASSAGTGSSYEQYF.

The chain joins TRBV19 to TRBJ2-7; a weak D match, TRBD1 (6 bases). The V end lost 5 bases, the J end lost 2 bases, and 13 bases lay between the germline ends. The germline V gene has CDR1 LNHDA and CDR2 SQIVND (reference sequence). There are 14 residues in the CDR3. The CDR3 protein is CASSVHRDAYEQYF. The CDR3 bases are TGTGCCAGTAGTGTCCACAGGGACGCCTACGAGCAGTACTTC.

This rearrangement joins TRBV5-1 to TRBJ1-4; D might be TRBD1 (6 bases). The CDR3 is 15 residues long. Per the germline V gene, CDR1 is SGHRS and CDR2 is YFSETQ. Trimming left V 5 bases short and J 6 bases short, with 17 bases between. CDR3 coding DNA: TGCGCCAGCAGAAATACCGGGACACCAGATGAAAAACTGTTTTTT. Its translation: CASRNTGTPDEKLFF.

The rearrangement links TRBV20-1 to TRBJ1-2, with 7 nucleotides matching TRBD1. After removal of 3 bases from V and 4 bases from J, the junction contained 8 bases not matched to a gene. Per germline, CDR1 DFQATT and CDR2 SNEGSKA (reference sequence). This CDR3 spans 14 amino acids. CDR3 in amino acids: CSASYTGASYGYTF. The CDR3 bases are TGCAGTGCTAGTTACACAGGGGCCTCCTATGGCTACACCTTC.

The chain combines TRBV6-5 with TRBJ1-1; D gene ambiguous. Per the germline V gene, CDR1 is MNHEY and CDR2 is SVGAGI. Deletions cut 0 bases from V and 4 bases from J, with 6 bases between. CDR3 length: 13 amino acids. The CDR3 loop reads CASSYSAGTEAFF. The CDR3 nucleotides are TGTGCCAGCAGTTACTCGGCGGGCACTGAAGCTTTCTTT.

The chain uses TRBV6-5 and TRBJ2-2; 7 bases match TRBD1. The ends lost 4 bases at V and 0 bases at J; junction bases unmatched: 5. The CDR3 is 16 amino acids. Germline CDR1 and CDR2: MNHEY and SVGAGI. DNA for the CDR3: TGTGCCAGCAGTTCCGGGACAGACGCGAACACCGGGGAGCTGTTTTTT. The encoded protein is CASSSGTDANTGELFF.

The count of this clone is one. The CDR3 region has the DNA TGTGCCAGCAGTTTAAACCACAGGAGCGCCTATGGCTACACCTTC. Its protein product is CASSLNHRSAYGYTF. The chain employs TRBV28 and TRBJ1-2, with D maybe TRBD1 (5 bases). With 2 bases removed from V and 4 bases from J, the gap between germline ends came to 14 bases. Germline V lookup: CDR1 MDHEN, CDR2 SYDVKM. The length of the CDR3 is 15 residues.

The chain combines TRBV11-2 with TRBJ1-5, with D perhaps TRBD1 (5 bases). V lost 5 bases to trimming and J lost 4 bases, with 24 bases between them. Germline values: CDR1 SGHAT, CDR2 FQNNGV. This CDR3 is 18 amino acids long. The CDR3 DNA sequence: TGTGCCAGCAGCCCGACGTCGGAAGTACAGGCTCGGAATCAGCCCCAGCATTTT. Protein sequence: CASSPTSEVQARNQPQHF.

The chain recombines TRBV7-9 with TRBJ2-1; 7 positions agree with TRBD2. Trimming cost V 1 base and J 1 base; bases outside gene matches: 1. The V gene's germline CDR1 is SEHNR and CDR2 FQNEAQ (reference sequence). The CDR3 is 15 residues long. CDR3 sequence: CASSLGGGSYNEQFF. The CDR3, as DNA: TGTGCCAGCAGCTTAGGCGGGGGTTCCTACAATGAGCAGTTCTTC.

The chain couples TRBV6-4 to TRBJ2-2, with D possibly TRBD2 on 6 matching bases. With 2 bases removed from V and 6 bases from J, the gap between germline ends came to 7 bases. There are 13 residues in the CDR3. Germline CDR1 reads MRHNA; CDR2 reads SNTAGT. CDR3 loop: CASSDREAGELFF. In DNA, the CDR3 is TGTGCCAGCAGTGACAGGGAGGCCGGGGAGCTGTTTTTT.

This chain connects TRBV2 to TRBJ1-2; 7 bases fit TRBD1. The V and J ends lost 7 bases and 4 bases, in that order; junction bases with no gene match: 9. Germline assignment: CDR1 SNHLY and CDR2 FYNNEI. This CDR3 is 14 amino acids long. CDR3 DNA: TGTGCCAGCATTTTACCGGGACAGATCTATGGCTACACCTTC. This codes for CASILPGQIYGYTF.

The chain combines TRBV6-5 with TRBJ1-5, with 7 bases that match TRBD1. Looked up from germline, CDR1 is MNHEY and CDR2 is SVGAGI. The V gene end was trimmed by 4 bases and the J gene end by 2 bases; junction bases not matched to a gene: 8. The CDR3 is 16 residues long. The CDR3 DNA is TGTGCCAGCAGTTCACACCACAGGGGAGGCAATCAGCCCCAGCATTTT. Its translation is CASSSHHRGGNQPQHF.